The 17 T cell receptor beta chains given below trace back to one sample, sequenced in a study of cytomegalovirus exposure and HLA in healthy donors. Researchers ran the PCR with 60 Vbeta and 13 Jbeta primers. Data came from immunoSEQ multiplex PCR; TCRdb stores just in-frame clones and leaves some out. The data show roughly 150,000 clones, with around 85% seen just once and 2% to 2.5% held by the top ten. Sequencing input: PBMCs. The source of these receptors is a male donor in good health and CMV-seronegative.

Regarding this clone: Distinct nucleotide sequences in the sample also encode this CDR3. The J gene is TRBJ1-1, the V gene TRBV19, with D hard to call. The CDR3 runs 12 residues. Germline loops: CDR1 LNHDA, CDR2 SQIVND (reference sequence). V lost 6 bases, J lost 1 base, and 6 bases lay in between. Here the CDR3 DNA reads TGTGCCAGTAGCAAGAGGAACACTGAAGCTTTCTTT. This translates into CASSKRNTEAFF.

V usage is TRBV11-2 and J usage is TRBJ2-6; unclear D gene. CDR3 length: 14 residues. The V end lost 7 bases, the J end lost 0 bases, and 7 bases lay between the germline ends. CDR1 and CDR2 from the germline V gene are SGHAT and FQNNGV. For the CDR3, the DNA is TGTGCCAGCACCGCGTTCTCTGGGGCCAACGTCCTGACTTTC. Translated, it gives CASTAFSGANVLTF.

This clone was seen just once. The sample carries other DNA sequences with the same CDR3. CDR3 nucleotide sequence: TGCGCCAGCAGCCCAGGAAGCTCTGGAAACACCATATATTTT. Residues: CASSPGSSGNTIYF. This chain uses TRBV5-1 with TRBJ1-3; no reliable D call. This CDR3 spans 14 amino acids. Germline V gene data show CDR1 as SGHRS and CDR2 as YFSETQ. Trimming stripped 4 bases from V and 0 bases from J, with 8 bases between. The full variable domain, completed using reference TRBV5-1 and TRBJ1-3, is KAGVTQTPRYLIKTRGQQVTLSCSPISGHRSVSWYQQTPGQGLQFLFEYFSETQRNKGNFPGRFSGRQFSNSRSEMNVSTLELGDSALYLCASSPGSSGNTIYFGEGSWLTVV.

The chain uses TRBV6-5 and TRBJ2-5; possible D gene TRBD2, 5 bases. This CDR3 spans 13 amino acids. Trimming stripped 6 bases from V and 7 bases from J, with 15 bases between. Germline V lookup: CDR1 MNHEY, CDR2 SVGAGI. The CDR3: CASRSTPGGTQYF. In DNA form, the CDR3 reads TGTGCCAGCAGATCGACCCCCGGAGGGACCCAGTACTTC.

The CDR3 nucleotides are TGTGCCTGGTCCCGGGACAGGGGTAACAATGAGCAGTTCTTC. Translated, it gives CAWSRDRGNNEQFF. J is TRBJ2-1 and V is TRBV30; TRBD1 agrees at 10 bases. From germline, CDR1 is GTSNPN and CDR2 SVGIG (reference sequence). The length of the CDR3 is 14 residues. Trimming cost V 5 bases and J 5 bases; bases outside gene matches: 6.

This clone occurred a few times. The chain carries TRBV5-1 and TRBJ1-1; D is uncertain. V was pared by 0 bases and J by 4 bases, with 7 bases between. This CDR3 comprises 13 residues. Germline values: CDR1 SGHRS, CDR2 YFSETQ. CDR3 DNA sequence: TGCGCCAGCAGCTTGGCGCCGGGCACTGAAGCTTTCTTT. Protein product: CASSLAPGTEAFF.

This clone showed up just once. The chain carries TRBV19 and TRBJ1-6; possible D gene TRBD1, 5 bases. V was cut by 5 bases and J by 9 bases, with 20 bases left in between. The germline gives CDR1 LNHDA, CDR2 SQIVND (reference sequence). The CDR3 loop spans 16 amino acids. This CDR3 is CASSLNTGATTSPLHF. In nucleotides, the CDR3 is TGTGCCAGTAGTCTTAATACAGGAGCCACGACTTCACCCCTCCACTTT.

The sample holds a few counts of this clone. J is TRBJ2-3 and V is TRBV18, with 8 nucleotides matching TRBD1. Germline V gene sequence: CDR1 KGHSH, CDR2 LQKENI. Unmatched junction bases numbered 2, after V lost 2 bases and J lost 1 base. This CDR3 comprises 15 residues. In DNA, the CDR3 is TGTGCCAGCTCACCATTGACAGGGGGCACAGATACGCAGTATTTT. Translation: CASSPLTGGTDTQYF.

This chain links TRBV6-5 with TRBJ2-1; TRBD1 matches 10 bases. The germline V gene has CDR1 MNHEY and CDR2 SVGAGI. The CDR3 is 14 amino acids. J gave up 5 bases and V 6 bases, and 4 bases lay outside the gene matches. CDR3 nucleotides: TGTGCCAGCAGCCGAGGGACAGGGGACAATGAGCAGTTCTTC. Its translation: CASSRGTGDNEQFF.

The chain is built from TRBV6-5 and TRBJ2-3; possible D gene TRBD1, 5 bases. Germline assignment: CDR1 MNHEY and CDR2 SVGAGI. The CDR3 runs 14 residues. Between the trimmed V and J ends, which lost 4 bases and 2 bases, there was a span of 10 bases. The CDR3 sequence: CASSFVGHTDTQYF. The CDR3 coding sequence is TGTGCCAGCAGTTTTGTGGGGCACACAGATACGCAGTATTTT.

The chain links TRBV4-3 to TRBJ1-1, with D unresolved. V was cut by 3 bases and J by 5 bases, with 13 bases left in between. The CDR3 has 14 residues. CDR1 and CDR2 (germline): LGHNA, YSLEER. CDR3 residues: CASSHEGGETEAFF. The CDR3 coding sequence is TGCGCCAGCAGCCACGAGGGCGGGGAAACTGAAGCTTTCTTT.

The rearrangement uses TRBV5-4 and TRBJ2-5; D may be TRBD2 (6 bases). The CDR3 totals 16 residues. V lost 4 bases to trimming and J lost 5 bases, with 21 bases between them. Germline CDR1 SGHNT, CDR2 YYREEE (reference sequence). The CDR3 nucleotides are TGTGCCAGCAGCCCGAGGACTGGACGGGACTGGGAGACCCAGTACTTC. It codes for CASSPRTGRDWETQYF.

The chain has TRBV19 and TRBJ1-5, with unresolved D. This CDR3 is 15 amino acids long. Germline loops: CDR1 LNHDA, CDR2 SQIVND (reference sequence). The CDR3 DNA reads TGTGGTACCGGGAAGGGTATCGGGGGCAATCAGCCCCAGCATTTT. Translation gives CGTGKGIGGNQPQHF.

For the CDR3, the DNA is TGCGCCAGCAGCCAAGTCGTTTCGAGTATCGGGACAGGGGTTTCCCATGAGCAGTTCTTC. The encoded protein is CASSQVVSSIGTGVSHEQFF. The V and J genes are TRBV4-1 and TRBJ2-1; 10 positions agree with TRBD1. With 1 base clipped from V and 8 bases from J, the junction kept 20 bases outside the gene matches. Germline CDR1 and CDR2: MGHRA and YSYEKL. The CDR3 covers 20 residues.

V and J are TRBV7-8 and TRBJ2-1; 9 nucleotides agree with TRBD2. V shed 5 bases, J shed 5 bases, and the junction held 13 bases outside the gene matches. Germline loops: CDR1 SGHVS, CDR2 FQNEAQ. The CDR3 has 17 residues. The CDR3 sequence: CASSRQTLAGKHNEQFF. The CDR3 nucleotides read TGTGCCAGCAGCAGGCAAACCCTAGCGGGGAAACACAATGAGCAGTTCTTC.

The chain joins TRBV10-2 to TRBJ1-5; D gene unclear. This CDR3 is built from 13 residues. V was pared by 0 bases and J by 7 bases, with 7 bases between. The germline CDR1 and CDR2 sequences are WSHSY and SAAADI. CDR3 in amino acids: CASSESRSQPQHF. Written as DNA, the CDR3 is TGCGCCAGCAGTGAGTCCAGGTCCCAGCCCCAGCATTTT.

This chain links TRBV6-5 with TRBJ2-7; tentatively, D is TRBD1 (5 bases). Germline CDR1 reads MNHEY; CDR2 reads SVGAGI. This CDR3 spans 14 amino acids. V lost 3 bases, J lost 1 base, and 10 bases lay in between. In DNA, the CDR3 is TGTGCCAGCAGTTATCAACAGGAGTCCTACGAGCAGTACTTC. Protein product: CASSYQQESYEQYF.